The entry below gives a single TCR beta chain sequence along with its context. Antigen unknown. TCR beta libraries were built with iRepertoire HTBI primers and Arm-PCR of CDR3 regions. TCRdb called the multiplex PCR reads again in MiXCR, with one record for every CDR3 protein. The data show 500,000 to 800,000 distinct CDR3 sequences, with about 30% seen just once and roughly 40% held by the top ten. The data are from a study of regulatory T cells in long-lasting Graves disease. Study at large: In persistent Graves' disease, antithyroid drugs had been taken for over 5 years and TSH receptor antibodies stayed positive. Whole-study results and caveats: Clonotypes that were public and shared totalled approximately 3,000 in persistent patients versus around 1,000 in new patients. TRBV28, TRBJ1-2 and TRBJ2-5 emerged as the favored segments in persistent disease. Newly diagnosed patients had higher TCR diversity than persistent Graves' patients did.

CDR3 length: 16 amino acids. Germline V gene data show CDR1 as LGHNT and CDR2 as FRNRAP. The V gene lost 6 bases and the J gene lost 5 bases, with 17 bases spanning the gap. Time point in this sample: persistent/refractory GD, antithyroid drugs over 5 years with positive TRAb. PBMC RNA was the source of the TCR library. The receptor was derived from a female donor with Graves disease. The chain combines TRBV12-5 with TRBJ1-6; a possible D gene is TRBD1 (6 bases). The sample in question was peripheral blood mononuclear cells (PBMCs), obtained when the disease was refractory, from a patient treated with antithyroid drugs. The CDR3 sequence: CASGLVGGGNNSPLHF. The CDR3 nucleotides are TGTGCTAGTGGACTTGTCGGGGGCGGTAATAATTCACCCCTCCACTTT.